The clone carrying this TCR beta chain was seen once. What it recognizes is unknown. Treatment meaning: oral pan-JAK inhibitor, 5-10 mg twice daily. cDNA reverse transcribed from extracted RNA served as the sequencing template. The repertoire was sequenced with immunoSEQ multiplex PCR; TCRdb's copy has only in-frame clones and lacks some. The table has some 200,000 clones, under 75% seen once. This sample is part of a study of CD8+ T cells in alopecia areata. As for the study in general: Disease severity was quantified as SALT score of affected scalp area.

Broader study findings: Many expanded lesional clones persisted in scalp and blood during tofacitinib treatment. Sequencing of scalp samples also captures resident alphabeta T cells of normal skin. Normal scalp had lower clonality than lesional scalp, with alopecia totalis/universalis lesions showing this most strongly.

Sequencing used CD4+ T cells sorted from blood, obtained at week 4, from a patient treated with tofacitinib. The origin of this receptor is a human donor with alopecia areata.

For the CDR3, the DNA is TGTGCCAGCAGCTTTAGCGGGGGGGCCGGCAATGAGCAGTTCTTC. Its translation: CASSFSGGAGNEQFF. The chain has TRBV11-2 and TRBJ2-1; 11 bases fit TRBD2. Trimming at V came to 3 bases and at J to 6 bases, leaving 4 bases not matched to a gene. The CDR3 loop spans 15 amino acids. Per the germline V gene, CDR1 is SGHAT and CDR2 is FQNNGV. Full variable domain (missing parts from reference TRBV11-2 and TRBJ2-1): EAGVAQSPRYKIIEKRQSVAFWCNPISGHATLYWYQQILGQGPKLLIQFQNNGVVDDSQLPKDRFSAERLKGVDSTLKIQPAKLEDSAVYLCASSFSGGAGNEQFFGPGTRLTVL.